What follows describes a single T cell receptor beta chain. Its matching antigen is unknown. The record originates from a study of identifying expanded T cells in peripheral blood. Study-level results: Differentially abundant clones: roughly 1.2 between replicates, 16.4 at around 15 days, roughly 18 at four. Across healthy donors, higher total template counts meant significantly greater approximately 2-week count variance.

Data came from immunoSEQ multiplex PCR; TCRdb stores just in-frame clones and leaves some out. The data contain about 130,000 clones, about 88% of them singletons. Trimming pared 3 bases from V and 2 bases from J, leaving 6 bases between. The CDR3 contains 12 residues. Germline-derived CDR1 and CDR2 are SQVTM and ANQGSEA. The origin of this receptor is a person aged 18 to 70 in good health. Material: blood. The chain links TRBV29-1 to TRBJ2-3, with no clear D. CDR3 bases: TGCAGCGTTGAGCAGTACACAGATACGCAGTATTTT. The encoded protein is CSVEQYTDTQYF.